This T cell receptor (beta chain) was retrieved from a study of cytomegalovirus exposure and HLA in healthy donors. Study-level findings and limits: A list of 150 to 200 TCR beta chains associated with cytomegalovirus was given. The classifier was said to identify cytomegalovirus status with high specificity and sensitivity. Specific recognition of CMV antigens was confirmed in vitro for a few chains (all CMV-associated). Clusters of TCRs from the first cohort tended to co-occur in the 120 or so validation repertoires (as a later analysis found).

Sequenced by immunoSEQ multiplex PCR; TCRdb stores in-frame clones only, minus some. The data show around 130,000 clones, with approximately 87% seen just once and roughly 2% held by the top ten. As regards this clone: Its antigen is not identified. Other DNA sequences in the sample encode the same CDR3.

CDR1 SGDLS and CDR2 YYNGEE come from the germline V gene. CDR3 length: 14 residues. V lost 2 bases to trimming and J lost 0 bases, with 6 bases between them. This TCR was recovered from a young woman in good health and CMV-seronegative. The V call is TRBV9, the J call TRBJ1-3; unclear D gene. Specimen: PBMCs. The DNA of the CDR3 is TGTGCCAGCAGCGTCGCCAGCTCTGGAAACACCATATATTTT. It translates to CASSVASSGNTIYF.